The 9 T cell receptor beta chains presented below share a single source sample, sequenced in a study of T cell changes during pregnancy in multiple sclerosis (dated by TCRdb to about 2019). The library was prepared using the immunoSEQ multiplex PCR assay. Imported from immuneACCESS, the table was reduced by TCRdb to in-frame sequences with V and J called. These copies leave out some clones; in studies compared against another copy, an unresolved V gene accounts for under half, and the cause of the remainder is not known. The sample yields just over 90,000 clones; roughly 91% were counted once. Of the sample, over 1.5% is held by the ten largest clones. This material consisted of peripheral blood, taken after pregnancy. Receptor source: a female donor in good health, enrolled as a control in a pregnancy study.

The rearrangement joins TRBV5-1 to TRBJ1-6, with 9 bases identical to TRBD1. J was trimmed by 6 bases and V by 0 bases; bases with no gene match: 7. CDR1 SGHRS and CDR2 YFSETQ come from the germline V gene. CDR3 size: 17 residues. The CDR3 here is CASSLGQSGQGNSPLHF. CDR3 sequence (DNA): TGCGCCAGCAGCTTGGGACAGTCGGGACAGGGTAATTCACCCCTCCACTTT.

The chain recombines TRBV19 with TRBJ2-5; possibly TRBD1 for D (6 bases). The length of the CDR3 is 15 residues. Germline CDR1 is LNHDA and CDR2 is SQIVND (reference sequence). Trimming left V 2 bases short and J 1 base short, with 11 bases between. The chain's CDR3 is CASSIQQGLQETQYF. CDR3 DNA sequence: TGTGCCAGTAGTATACAACAGGGCCTCCAAGAGACCCAGTACTTC.

The rearrangement joins TRBV5-1 to TRBJ2-1; 10 bases align to TRBD2. Germline values: CDR1 SGHRS, CDR2 YFSETQ. The CDR3 is made up of 16 amino acids. V trimming: 0 bases; J trimming: 8 bases; junction bases outside the gene matches: 8. This CDR3 reads CASSLGSGGALHEQFF. For the CDR3, the DNA is TGCGCCAGCAGCTTGGGCAGCGGGGGGGCTCTCCATGAGCAGTTCTTC. The full variable domain, completed using reference TRBV5-1 and TRBJ2-1, is KAGVTQTPRYLIKTRGQQVTLSCSPISGHRSVSWYQQTPGQGLQFLFEYFSETQRNKGNFPGRFSGRQFSNSRSEMNVSTLELGDSALYLCASSLGSGGALHEQFFGPGTRLTVL.

The chain employs TRBV12-5 and TRBJ2-5, with TRBD1 matching over 7 bases. V gave up 6 bases and J gave up 4 bases; unmatched junction bases: 5. This CDR3 comprises 13 residues. Germline assignment: CDR1 LGHNT and CDR2 FRNRAP. Here the CDR3 DNA reads TGTGCTAGTGGCCGTAACAGGGGAGAGACCCAGTACTTC. This encodes CASGRNRGETQYF.

V and J are TRBV27 and TRBJ2-5; TRBD2 might be the D (6 bases). This CDR3 contains 14 residues. CDR1 MNHEY and CDR2 SMNVEV come from the germline V gene (reference sequence). Trimming cost V 8 bases and J 1 base, with 14 bases left between them. The CDR3 spells CASAPWGVQETQYF. CDR3 in DNA: TGTGCCAGCGCTCCTTGGGGGGTCCAAGAGACCCAGTACTTC.

V and J are TRBV6-5 and TRBJ2-2, with TRBD1 identical over 7 bases. V dropped 6 bases and J dropped 4; count of bases not matched to a gene: 8. This CDR3 is 15 amino acids long. Germline values: CDR1 MNHEY, CDR2 SVGAGI. The DNA of the CDR3 is TGTGCCAGCAGCAGCGACAGGGTGAGCACCGGGGAGCTGTTTTTT. This codes for CASSSDRVSTGELFF.

V and J are TRBV27 and TRBJ2-7; the D gene is possibly TRBD1 (5 bases). This CDR3 is built from 14 residues. With 5 bases removed from V and 1 base from J, the gap between germline ends came to 12 bases. The germline gives CDR1 MNHEY, CDR2 SMNVEV (reference sequence). CDR3 loop: CASSPGLLSYEQYF. CDR3 in DNA: TGTGCCAGCAGTCCAGGGCTTCTTTCCTACGAGCAGTACTTC.

J is TRBJ1-2 and V is TRBV18; 8 positions agree with TRBD1. Germline lookup yields CDR1 KGHSH and CDR2 LQKENI. The ends lost 5 bases at V and 7 bases at J; junction bases unmatched: 12. This CDR3 has 15 amino acids. The CDR3 nucleotides read TGTGCCAGCTCAACCACGGGGCAGGGGGCGCGTGGCTACACCTTC. Protein product: CASSTTGQGARGYTF.

This chain links TRBV27 with TRBJ1-5; TRBD1 agrees at 7 bases. J was trimmed by 5 bases and V by 0 bases; bases with no gene match: 7. Per the germline V gene, CDR1 is MNHEY and CDR2 is SMNVEV (reference sequence). CDR3 length equals 16 residues. CDR3 sequence reads: CASSLSAGGIHQPQHF. CDR3 bases: TGTGCCAGCAGTTTATCGGCAGGGGGGATCCATCAGCCCCAGCATTTT.